Sequencing of this T cell receptor beta chain was carried out in a study of blood T cell repertoires in COVID-19. Study information: Two negative PCRs, clearance, or symptom resolution were required of recovered Cohort 3 donors. Sources were T cells, B-cell-depleted T cells, or PBMCs; the material itself was cDNA or gDNA. Collection of acute and convalescent COVID-19 samples took place in the United States, Italy and Spain.

The V end lost 0 bases, the J end lost 4 bases, and 10 bases lay between the germline ends. This CDR3 contains 14 residues. Germline V lookup: CDR1 SGHRS, CDR2 YFSETQ. Original data processing: Amplification of reference gene primers provided the estimated nucleated cell counts. Clones were read by immunoSEQ multiplex PCR, and TCRdb kept only the in-frame ones, dropping some. V, J and clone size are those of that table, while D and trimming were read from the DNA. The sample lists 200,000 to 250,000 clones; about 90% were seen once. Sequences were obtained from PBMCs or T cells enriched from blood (not recorded which). This TCR was sampled from a woman in her forties or fifties in a cohort exposed to, infected with or recovered from COVID-19 (not recorded which). This chain connects TRBV5-1 to TRBJ1-1; the D gene is possibly TRBD1 (6 bases). CDR3 DNA sequence: TGCGCCAGCAGCTTGGTCAGGGGAGCCACTGAAGCTTTCTTT. It specifies CASSLVRGATEAFF.